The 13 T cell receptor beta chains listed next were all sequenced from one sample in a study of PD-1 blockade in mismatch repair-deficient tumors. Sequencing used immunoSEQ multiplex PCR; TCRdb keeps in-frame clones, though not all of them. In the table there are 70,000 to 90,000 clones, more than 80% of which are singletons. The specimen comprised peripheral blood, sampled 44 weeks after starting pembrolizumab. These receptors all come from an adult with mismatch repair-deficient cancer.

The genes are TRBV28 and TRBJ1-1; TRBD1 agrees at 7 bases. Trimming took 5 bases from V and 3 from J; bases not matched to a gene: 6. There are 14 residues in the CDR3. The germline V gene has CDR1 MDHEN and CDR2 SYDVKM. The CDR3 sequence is CASSRDSSHTEAFF. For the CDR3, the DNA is TGTGCCAGCAGTCGGGACAGCTCCCACACTGAAGCTTTCTTT.

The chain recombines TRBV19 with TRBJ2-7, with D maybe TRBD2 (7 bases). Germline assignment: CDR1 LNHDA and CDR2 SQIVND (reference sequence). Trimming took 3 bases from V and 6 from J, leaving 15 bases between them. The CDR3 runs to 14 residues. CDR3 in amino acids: CASSIGGGDGEQYF. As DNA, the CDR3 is TGTGCCAGTAGTATCGGAGGGGGGGATGGCGAGCAGTACTTC. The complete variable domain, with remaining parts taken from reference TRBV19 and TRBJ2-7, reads DGGITQSPKYLFRKEGQNVTLSCEQNLNHDAMYWYRQDPGQGLRLIYYSQIVNDFQKGDIAEGYSVSREKKESFPLTVTSAQKNPTAFYLCASSIGGGDGEQYFGPGTRLTVT.

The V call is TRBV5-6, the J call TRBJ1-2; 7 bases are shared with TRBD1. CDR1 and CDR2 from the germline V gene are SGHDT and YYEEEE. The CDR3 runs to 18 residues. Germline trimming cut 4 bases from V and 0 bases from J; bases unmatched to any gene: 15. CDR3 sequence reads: CASSTTGIGALTNYGYTF. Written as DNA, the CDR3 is TGTGCCAGCAGCACGACAGGGATCGGCGCGTTGACTAACTATGGCTACACCTTC. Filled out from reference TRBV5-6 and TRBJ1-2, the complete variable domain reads DAGVTQSPTHLIKTRGQQVTLRCSPKSGHDTVSWYQQALGQGPQFIFQYYEEEERQRGNFPDRFSGHQFPNYSSELNVNALLLGDSALYLCASSTTGIGALTNYGYTFGSGTRLTVV.

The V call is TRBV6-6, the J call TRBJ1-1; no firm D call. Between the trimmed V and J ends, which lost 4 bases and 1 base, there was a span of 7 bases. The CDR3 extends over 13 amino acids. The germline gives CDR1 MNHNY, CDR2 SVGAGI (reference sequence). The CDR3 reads CASSSHQNTEAFF. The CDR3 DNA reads TGTGCCAGCAGTTCCCATCAGAACACTGAAGCTTTCTTT.

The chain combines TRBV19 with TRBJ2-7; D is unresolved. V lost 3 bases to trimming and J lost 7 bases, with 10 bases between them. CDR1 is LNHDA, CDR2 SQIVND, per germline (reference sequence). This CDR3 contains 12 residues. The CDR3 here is CASSIRNGEQYF. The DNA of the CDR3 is TGTGCCAGTAGTATCAGGAACGGAGAGCAGTACTTC.

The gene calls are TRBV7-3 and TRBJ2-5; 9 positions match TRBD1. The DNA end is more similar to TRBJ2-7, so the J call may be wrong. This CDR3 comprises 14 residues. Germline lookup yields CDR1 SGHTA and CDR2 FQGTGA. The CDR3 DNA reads TGTGCCAGCAGCCGGGGACAGGGTTCAGGCGAGCAGTACTTC. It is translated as CASSRGQGSGEQYF.

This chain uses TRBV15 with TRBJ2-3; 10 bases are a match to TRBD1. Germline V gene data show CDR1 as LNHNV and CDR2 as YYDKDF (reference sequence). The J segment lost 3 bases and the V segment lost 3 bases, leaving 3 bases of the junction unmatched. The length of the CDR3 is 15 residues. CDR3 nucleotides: TGTGCCACCAGCAGCCGACAGGGGGCTACAGATACGCAGTATTTT. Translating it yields CATSSRQGATDTQYF.

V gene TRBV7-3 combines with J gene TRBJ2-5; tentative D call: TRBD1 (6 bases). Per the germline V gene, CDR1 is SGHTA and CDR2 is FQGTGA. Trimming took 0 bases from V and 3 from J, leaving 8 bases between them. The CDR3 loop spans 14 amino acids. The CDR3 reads CASSLTRTEETQYF. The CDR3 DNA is TGTGCCAGCAGCTTAACAAGGACAGAAGAGACCCAGTACTTC.

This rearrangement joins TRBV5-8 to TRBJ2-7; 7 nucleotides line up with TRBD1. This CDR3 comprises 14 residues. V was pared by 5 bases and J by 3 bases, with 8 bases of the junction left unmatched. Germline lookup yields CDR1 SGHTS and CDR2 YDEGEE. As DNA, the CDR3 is TGTGCCAGCAGGTCGCCGGGACAGCGCTACGAGCAGTACTTC. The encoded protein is CASRSPGQRYEQYF. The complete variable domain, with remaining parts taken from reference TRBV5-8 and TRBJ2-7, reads EAGVTQSPTHLIKTRGQQATLRCSPISGHTSVYWYQQALGLGLQFLLWYDEGEERNRGNFPPRFSGRQFPNYSSELNVNALELEDSALYLCASRSPGQRYEQYFGPGTRLTVT.

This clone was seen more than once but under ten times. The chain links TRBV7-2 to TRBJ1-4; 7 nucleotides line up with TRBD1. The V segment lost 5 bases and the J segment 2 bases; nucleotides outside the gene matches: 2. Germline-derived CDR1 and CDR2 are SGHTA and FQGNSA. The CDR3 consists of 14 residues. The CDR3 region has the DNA TGTGCCAGCAGCCGGACAGGCACTAATGAAAAACTGTTTTTT. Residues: CASSRTGTNEKLFF. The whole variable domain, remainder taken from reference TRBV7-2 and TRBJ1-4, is GAGVSQSPSNKVTEKGKDVELRCDPISGHTALYWYRQSLGQGLEFLIYFQGNSAPDKSGLPSDRFSAERTGGSVSTLTIQRTQQEDSAVYLCASSRTGTNEKLFFGSGTQLSVL.

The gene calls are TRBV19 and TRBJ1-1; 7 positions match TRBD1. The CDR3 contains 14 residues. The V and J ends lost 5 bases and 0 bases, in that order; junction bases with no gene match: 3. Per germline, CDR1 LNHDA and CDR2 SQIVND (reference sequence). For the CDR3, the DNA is TGTGCCAGTAGTCCGGGACAGCTGAACACTGAAGCTTTCTTT. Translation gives CASSPGQLNTEAFF.

DNA for the CDR3: TGTGCCACCAGCAGCAGACTAGCGGTCTACAATGAGCAGTTCTTC. As protein: CATSSRLAVYNEQFF. This sequence joins TRBV15 and TRBJ2-1, with 9 bases identical to TRBD2. The length of the CDR3 is 15 residues. Germline CDR1 LNHNV, CDR2 YYDKDF (reference sequence). V dropped 3 bases and J dropped 3; count of bases not matched to a gene: 3.

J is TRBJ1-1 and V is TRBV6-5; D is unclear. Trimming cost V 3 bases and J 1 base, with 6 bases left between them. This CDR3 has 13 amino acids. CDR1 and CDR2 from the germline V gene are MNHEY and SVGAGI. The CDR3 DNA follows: TGTGCCAGCAGTTATTCAACGAACACTGAAGCTTTCTTT. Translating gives CASSYSTNTEAFF.